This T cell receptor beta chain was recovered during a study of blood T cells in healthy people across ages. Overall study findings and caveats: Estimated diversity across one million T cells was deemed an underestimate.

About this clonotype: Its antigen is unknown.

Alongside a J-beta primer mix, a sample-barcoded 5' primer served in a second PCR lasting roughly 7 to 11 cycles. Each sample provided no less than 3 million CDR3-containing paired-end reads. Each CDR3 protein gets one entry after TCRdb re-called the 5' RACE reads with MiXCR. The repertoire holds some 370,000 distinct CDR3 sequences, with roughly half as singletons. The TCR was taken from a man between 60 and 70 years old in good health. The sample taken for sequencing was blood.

CDR3 bases: TGTGCCAGCAGCCATTCCACGGGGACTAGCGGGCCCAGACAGTTCTTC. Residues: CASSHSTGTSGPRQFF. The chain recombines TRBV4-2 with TRBJ2-1; 12 bases align to TRBD2. The CDR3 runs 16 residues. Germline CDR1 LGHNA, CDR2 YNFKEQ. V dropped 3 bases and J dropped 13; count of bases not matched to a gene: 13.